Listed below are T cell receptor beta chains from one sample, sequenced in a study of human T cells and chemical hapten exposure. TCRdb used MiXCR to reprocess the RACE reads, holding one entry per CDR3 protein. The sample holds tens of thousands of distinct CDR3 sequences, 3.5% to 4.5% seen once. The sequencing input was whole blood. The receptors come from a female donor in good health. Some clones in this sample may be carry-over from other donors' samples. Each CDR3 is given with its conserved first and last residue. The order of the fields is V gene, J gene, clone size, D gene, CDR3 protein, CDR3 DNA. A D gene is named only where the DNA matches it firmly. For some rows the clone size is stated as once, few or many, or as a class when expanded; others skip it.

TRBV19,TRBJ2-7,many,-,CASSIGPGSYEQYF,TGTGCCAGTAGTATCGGTCCAGGTTCCTACGAGCAGTACTTC
TRBV10-3,TRBJ2-7,-,TRBD1,CAISDFGTGEQYF,TGTGCCATCAGTGATTTTGGGACAGGGGAGCAGTACTTC
TRBV29-1,TRBJ1-1,many,-,CSVGWGVGTEAFF,TGCAGCGTTGGATGGGGCGTAGGCACTGAAGCTTTCTTT
TRBV24-1,TRBJ1-2,few,-,CATRFTAYGYTF,TGTGCCACCAGATTCACAGCTTATGGCTACACCTTC
TRBV7-2,TRBJ2-3,many,TRBD2,CASSPSGLSTDTQYF,TGTGCCAGCAGCCCTAGCGGGTTAAGCACAGATACGCAGTATTTT
TRBV20-1,TRBJ1-6,many,-,CSARDVDGSSYNSPLHF,TGCAGTGCTAGAGATGTGGACGGGAGCTCCTATAATTCACCCCTCCACTTT
TRBV5-6,TRBJ2-6,many,-,CASSPSSSGANVLTF,TGTGCCAGCAGTCCAAGTTCCTCTGGGGCCAACGTCCTGACTTTC
TRBV3-1,TRBJ1-1,-,-,CASSLLNTEAFF,TGTGCCAGCAGCCTCCTAAACACTGAAGCTTTCTTT
TRBV12-3/TRBV12-4,TRBJ1-1,-,-,CASRPMGDTEAFF,TGTGCCAGCAGGCCAATGGGTGACACTGAAGCTTTCTTT
TRBV12-3/TRBV12-4,TRBJ2-3,many,TRBD1,CASRYRDRAPDTQYF,TGTGCCAGCAGGTATCGGGACAGGGCCCCAGATACGCAGTATTTT
TRBV6-2/TRBV6-3,TRBJ2-2,many,-,CASSYIGSGELFF,TGTGCCAGCAGTTACATAGGATCCGGGGAGCTGTTTTTT
TRBV5-1,TRBJ2-7,-,-,CASSLGGTGREQYF,TGCGCCAGCAGCTTGGGAGGAACAGGGCGCGAGCAGTACTTC
TRBV3-1,TRBJ2-1,many,-,CASSQGWGDEQFF,TGTGCCAGCAGCCAAGGTTGGGGGGATGAGCAGTTCTTC
TRBV20-1,TRBJ1-2,many,TRBD1,CSARDRGTGASDYGYTF,TGCAGTGCTAGAGATCGGGGGACAGGGGCAAGTGACTATGGCTACACCTTC
TRBV7-9,TRBJ2-5,many,-,CASSLREETQYF,TGTGCCAGCAGCTTAAGGGAAGAGACCCAGTACTTC
TRBV6-1,TRBJ2-5,many,TRBD1,CASSETTGRQETQYF,TGTGCCAGCAGCGAGACGACAGGGCGCCAAGAGACCCAGTACTTC
TRBV18,TRBJ1-1,many,TRBD1,CASSPISGTGVPNTEAFF,TGTGCCAGCTCACCAATATCCGGGACAGGGGTCCCCAACACTGAAGCTTTCTTT
TRBV7-2,TRBJ2-3,many,TRBD2,CASSATWTSSDTQYF,TGTGCCAGCAGCGCAACTTGGACTAGCTCAGATACGCAGTATTTT
TRBV5-6,TRBJ2-3,many,-,CASNLDASRTDTQYF,TGTGCCAGCAACCTCGACGCTAGTCGCACAGATACGCAGTATTTT
TRBV20-1,TRBJ2-1,many,TRBD2,CSARPPVAGAPGNEQFF,TGCAGTGCTAGACCCCCGGTAGCGGGGGCCCCAGGGAATGAGCAGTTCTTC
TRBV12-3/TRBV12-4,TRBJ2-2,few,TRBD1,CASSWDRPYTGELFF,TGTGCCAGCAGTTGGGACAGGCCCTACACCGGGGAGCTGTTTTTT
TRBV14,TRBJ1-1,many,-,CASSQDGWAGTEAFF,TGTGCCAGCAGCCAAGATGGGTGGGCAGGGACTGAAGCTTTCTTT
TRBV11-2,TRBJ2-3,-,TRBD1,CASSSDDRGVNTQYF,TGTGCCAGCAGCTCAGACGACAGGGGGGTGAATACGCAGTATTTT
TRBV4-1,TRBJ2-7,many,-,CASSQESGLLSHYEQYF,TGCGCCAGCAGCCAAGAGTCGGGGCTCCTATCCCATTACGAGCAGTACTTC
TRBV5-1,TRBJ2-7,many,TRBD1,CASSLTLTGGSYEQYF,TGCGCCAGCAGCTTGACCCTGACAGGGGGCTCCTACGAGCAGTACTTC
TRBV5-1,TRBJ2-1,many,-,CASSLDTSQTYNEQFF,TGCGCCAGCAGCTTGGATACTAGCCAGACCTACAATGAGCAGTTCTTC
TRBV28,TRBJ2-7,many,TRBD1,CASSSSGDRSYNEQYF,TGTGCCAGCAGCTCCTCAGGGGACAGATCCTATAACGAGCAGTACTTC
TRBV27,TRBJ1-5,-,-,CASSSNRAVGHNQPQHF,TGTGCCAGCAGTTCCAACAGGGCGGTCGGCCATAATCAGCCCCAGCATTTT
TRBV5-1,TRBJ2-5,many,-,CASSLVGKGTQYF,TGCGCCAGCAGCTTGGTGGGGAAGGGGACCCAGTACTTC
TRBV12-3/TRBV12-4,TRBJ1-5,many,-,CASSFAGANQPQHF,TGTGCCAGCAGTTTTGCGGGGGCTAATCAGCCCCAGCATTTT
TRBV6-6,TRBJ2-5,many,-,CASSYPKETQYF,TGTGCCAGCAGTTACCCCAAGGAGACCCAGTACTTC
TRBV29-1,TRBJ2-3,many,-,CSVVLGLSKTDTQYF,TGCAGCGTTGTCCTAGGGCTGTCCAAAACAGATACGCAGTATTTT
TRBV13,TRBJ1-5,many,TRBD1,CASSIRDRGGQPQHF,TGTGCCAGCAGCATACGGGACAGGGGTGGACAGCCCCAGCATTTT
TRBV4-1,TRBJ2-7,few,-,CASSPRSSAKGRTLDYEQYF,TGCGCCAGCAGCCCTCGAAGCTCCGCGAAGGGCCGCACCCTGGATTACGAGCAGTACTTC
TRBV5-4,TRBJ2-3,few,TRBD2,CASSFPAGGIEITDTQYF,TGTGCCAGCAGCTTTCCAGCGGGGGGAATTGAGATCACAGATACGCAGTATTTT
TRBV7-6,TRBJ2-4,many,-,CASSLADTTRAKNIQYF,TGTGCCAGCAGCTTAGCGGACACGACCAGGGCCAAAAACATTCAGTACTTC
TRBV12-3/TRBV12-4,TRBJ1-6,many,-,CASSLRGPGSPLHF,TGTGCCAGCAGTTTAAGGGGTCCGGGTTCACCCCTCCACTTT
TRBV6-6,TRBJ2-7,-,-,CASSFPRGIGYEQYF,TGTGCCAGCAGTTTCCCCAGGGGTATAGGCTACGAGCAGTACTTC
TRBV28,TRBJ1-5,many,-,CASRGSGNQPQHF,TGTGCCAGCAGGGGCTCAGGGAATCAGCCCCAGCATTTT
TRBV2,TRBJ2-1,many,-,CASKRGFSPEQFF,TGTGCCAGCAAAAGGGGGTTCAGTCCTGAGCAGTTCTTC
TRBV3-1,TRBJ2-3,-,-,CASSQAWDSRSTDTQYF,TGTGCCAGCAGCCAAGCCTGGGACTCCCGAAGCACAGATACGCAGTATTTT
TRBV12-3/TRBV12-4,TRBJ1-5,many,TRBD1,CASTRDRGRAGRQPQHF,TGTGCCAGCACTAGGGACAGGGGGCGCGCTGGAAGGCAGCCCCAGCATTTT
TRBV4-2,TRBJ2-1,-,TRBD2,CASSQRGAGAGNEQFF,TGTGCCAGCAGCCAAAGAGGAGCGGGGGCGGGCAATGAGCAGTTCTTC
TRBV6-2/TRBV6-3,TRBJ1-1,many,-,CASSPRGKTSEAFF,TGTGCCAGCAGCCCGAGAGGGAAAACTTCTGAAGCTTTCTTT
TRBV14,TRBJ2-1,-,-,CASSRRNEQFF,TGTGCCAGCAGCCGCCGGAATGAGCAGTTCTTC
TRBV18,TRBJ2-3,few,-,CASSPGQGGTDTQYF,TGTGCCAGCTCACCAGGGCAGGGAGGCACAGATACGCAGTATTTT
TRBV20-1,TRBJ2-7,many,-,CSARDRGRTGVTFF,TGCAGTGCTAGAGATCGGGGGCGGACCGGAGTGACTTTCTTC
TRBV6-5,TRBJ2-6,many,-,CASSAVRGSGANVLTF,TGTGCCAGCAGCGCGGTTAGGGGCTCTGGGGCCAACGTCCTGACTTTC
TRBV6-6,TRBJ2-2,-,-,CASRPSGQGRIMTGELFF,TGTGCCAGCAGACCCTCCGGCCAGGGCAGAATAATGACCGGGGAGCTGTTTTTT
TRBV6-6,TRBJ1-3,many,-,CASSPTVSGNTIYF,TGTGCCAGCAGCCCGACAGTCTCTGGAAACACCATATATTTT
TRBV5-5,TRBJ1-1,-,TRBD1,CASSLGTGLSTEAFF,TGTGCCAGCAGCTTGGGGACAGGGCTGAGCACTGAAGCTTTCTTT
TRBV5-4,TRBJ1-2,many,-,CASSLAGLTYGYTF,TGTGCCAGCAGCTTGGCCGGACTGACCTATGGCTACACCTTC
TRBV10-3,TRBJ1-6,many,-,CAISDIGLASYNSPLHF,TGTGCCATCAGTGATATTGGACTAGCCTCCTATAATTCACCCCTCCACTTT